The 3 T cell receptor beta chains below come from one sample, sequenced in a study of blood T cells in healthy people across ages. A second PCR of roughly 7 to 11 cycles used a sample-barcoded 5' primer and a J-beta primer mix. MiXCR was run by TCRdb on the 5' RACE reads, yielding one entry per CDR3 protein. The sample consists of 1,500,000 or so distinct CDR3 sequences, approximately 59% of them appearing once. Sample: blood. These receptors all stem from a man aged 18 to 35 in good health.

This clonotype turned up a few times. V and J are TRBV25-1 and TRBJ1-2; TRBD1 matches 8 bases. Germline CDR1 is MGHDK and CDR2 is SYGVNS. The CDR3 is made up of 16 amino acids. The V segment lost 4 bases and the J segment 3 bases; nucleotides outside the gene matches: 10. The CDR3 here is CASSGLDRERDYGYTF. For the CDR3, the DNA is TGTGCCAGCAGTGGCTTGGACAGGGAGAGGGACTATGGCTACACCTTC.

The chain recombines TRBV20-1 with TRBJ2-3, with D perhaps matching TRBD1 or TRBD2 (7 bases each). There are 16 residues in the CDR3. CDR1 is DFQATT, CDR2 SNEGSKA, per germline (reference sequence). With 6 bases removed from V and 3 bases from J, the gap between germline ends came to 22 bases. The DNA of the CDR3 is TGCAGTGCCACCGCAATGACAGGGACTATAACAGATACGCAGTATTTT. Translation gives CSATAMTGTITDTQYF.

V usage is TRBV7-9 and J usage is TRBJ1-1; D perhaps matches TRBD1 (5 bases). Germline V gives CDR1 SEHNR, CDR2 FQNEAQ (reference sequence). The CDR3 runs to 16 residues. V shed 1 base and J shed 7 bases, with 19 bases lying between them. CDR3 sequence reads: CASSLVDTRTSVEAFF. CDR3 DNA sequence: TGTGCCAGCAGCTTAGTTGACACGAGGACATCGGTTGAAGCTTTCTTT.